This is a list of T cell receptor beta chains from one sample in a study of cytomegalovirus exposure and HLA in healthy donors. TCRdb's table, derived via immunoSEQ multiplex PCR, lists solely in-frame clones and lacks some. The table shows about 160,000 clones, with nearly 80% occurring only once. The source material was PBMCs. The source is a woman aged 40 to 49 in good health and CMV-seronegative. Each CDR3 is given with its conserved first and last residue. The order of the fields is D gene, J gene, V gene, clone size, CDR3 DNA, CDR3 protein. The D gene is left open where the match is weak. Rows may omit the clone size; those that give it use once, few, many or a size class.

d_gene: -; j_gene: TRBJ2-1; v_gene: TRBV5-1; abundance: -; CDR3nt: TGCGCCAGCAGTCTCCCCTTAACTAGTTCCTACAATGAGCAGTTCTTC; CDR3aa: CASSLPLTSSYNEQFF
d_gene: -; j_gene: TRBJ2-7; v_gene: TRBV2; abundance: -; CDR3nt: TGTGCCAGCAGTGTACAACCGGGGGACCCCTACGAGCAGTACTTC; CDR3aa: CASSVQPGDPYEQYF
d_gene: TRBD1; j_gene: TRBJ1-2; v_gene: TRBV28; abundance: -; CDR3nt: TGTGCCAGCAGCGGGGCAGGGGGCCGCTATGGCTACACCTTC; CDR3aa: CASSGAGGRYGYTF
d_gene: TRBD2; j_gene: TRBJ2-7; v_gene: TRBV27; abundance: -; CDR3nt: TGTGCCAGCAGTCGAGCGGGGGGGATCTACGAGCAGTACTTC; CDR3aa: CASSRAGGIYEQYF
d_gene: TRBD1; j_gene: TRBJ2-3; v_gene: TRBV27; abundance: -; CDR3nt: TGTGCCAGCAGTTTATTAGCCGCGACAGGGGGCCCTCGTCGGACAGATACGCAGTATTTT; CDR3aa: CASSLLAATGGPRRTDTQYF
d_gene: -; j_gene: TRBJ1-4; v_gene: TRBV28; abundance: few; CDR3nt: TGTGCCAGCAGTTTACTCCCCAGATATGCAACTAATGAAAAACTGTTTTTT; CDR3aa: CASSLLPRYATNEKLFF
d_gene: TRBD1; j_gene: TRBJ1-1; v_gene: TRBV2; abundance: once; CDR3nt: TGTGCCAGCAGTGCTAGACAGGGGCCGGGGACTGAAGCTTTCTTT; CDR3aa: CASSARQGPGTEAFF
d_gene: -; j_gene: TRBJ1-3; v_gene: TRBV5-1; abundance: once; CDR3nt: TGCGCCAGCAGCTTTGGGTCACTAGAGGGAAACACCATATATTTT; CDR3aa: CASSFGSLEGNTIYF
d_gene: TRBD1; j_gene: TRBJ1-6; v_gene: TRBV2; abundance: -; CDR3nt: TGTGCCAGCACCCTATACAGGGGGCAAGGGCGCGGGTATAATTCACCCCTCCACTTT; CDR3aa: CASTLYRGQGRGYNSPLHF
d_gene: -; j_gene: TRBJ2-7; v_gene: TRBV5-1; abundance: -; CDR3nt: TGCGCCAGCAGCTTGGGGGCACCAACCGCCTACGAGCAGTACTTC; CDR3aa: CASSLGAPTAYEQYF
d_gene: TRBD1; j_gene: TRBJ1-1; v_gene: TRBV10-2; abundance: -; CDR3nt: TGCGCCAGCAGTGAACAGGGGGCGCTTACCGAAGCTTTCTTT; CDR3aa: CASSEQGALTEAFF
d_gene: TRBD1; j_gene: TRBJ2-2; v_gene: TRBV6-4; abundance: -; CDR3nt: TGTGCCAGCAGGATAACAGGGGTCACCGGGGAGCTGTTTTTT; CDR3aa: CASRITGVTGELFF
d_gene: -; j_gene: TRBJ1-2; v_gene: TRBV2; abundance: once; CDR3nt: TGTGCCAGCAGTGGGACCGGGACATCCTTTTTTGTTGGCTACACCTTC; CDR3aa: CASSGTGTSFFVGYTF
d_gene: -; j_gene: TRBJ2-7; v_gene: TRBV5-1; abundance: few; CDR3nt: TGCGCCAGCAGCCCGGGGACCTCAGGACAGAGTACCTACGAGCAGTACTTC; CDR3aa: CASSPGTSGQSTYEQYF
d_gene: TRBD1; j_gene: TRBJ1-5; v_gene: TRBV7-8; abundance: -; CDR3nt: TGTGCCAGCAGCAGCACCCGGGACAGGGGTCAGGAGCCCCAGCATTTT; CDR3aa: CASSSTRDRGQEPQHF
d_gene: TRBD1; j_gene: TRBJ1-3; v_gene: TRBV7-9; abundance: -; CDR3nt: TGTGCCAGCAGCCTAACAGGGGCTGGAAACACCATATATTTT; CDR3aa: CASSLTGAGNTIYF
d_gene: TRBD1; j_gene: TRBJ2-4; v_gene: TRBV4-1; abundance: -; CDR3nt: TGCGCCAGCAGCCAAGACGGACAGGGAGGCATTCAGTACTTC; CDR3aa: CASSQDGQGGIQYF
d_gene: TRBD1; j_gene: TRBJ1-1; v_gene: TRBV13; abundance: -; CDR3nt: TGTGCCAGCAGCCCCCTCGGACAGGGAAACACTGAAGCTTTCTTT; CDR3aa: CASSPLGQGNTEAFF
d_gene: TRBD2; j_gene: TRBJ2-3; v_gene: TRBV7-9; abundance: -; CDR3nt: TGTGCCAGCAGCCCCAGCGGGGGGGTCACAGATACGCAGTATTTT; CDR3aa: CASSPSGGVTDTQYF
d_gene: TRBD2; j_gene: TRBJ2-5; v_gene: TRBV5-1; abundance: -; CDR3nt: TGCGCCAGCAGCCGGGGGGGGCAAGAGACCCAGTACTTC; CDR3aa: CASSRGGQETQYF
d_gene: -; j_gene: TRBJ1-1; v_gene: TRBV7-2; abundance: -; CDR3nt: TGTGCCAGCAGCTTCCGCCGGGGTAGTAGCACTGAAGCTTTCTTT; CDR3aa: CASSFRRGSSTEAFF
d_gene: -; j_gene: TRBJ2-7; v_gene: TRBV5-1; abundance: once; CDR3nt: TGCGCCAGCAGCTTTAGGTTGGGAGCCTCCTACGAGCAGTACTTC; CDR3aa: CASSFRLGASYEQYF
d_gene: -; j_gene: TRBJ2-1; v_gene: TRBV6-1; abundance: -; CDR3nt: TGTGCCAGCAGTGAAGCGCAGGGCTACAATGAGCAGTTCTTC; CDR3aa: CASSEAQGYNEQFF
d_gene: -; j_gene: TRBJ1-4; v_gene: TRBV11-2; abundance: -; CDR3nt: TGTGCCAGCAGCTCGCAGGGTCACGAACTGTTTTTT; CDR3aa: CASSSQGHELFF
d_gene: -; j_gene: TRBJ1-1; v_gene: TRBV2; abundance: few; CDR3nt: TGTGCCAGCCGTCAAACAGGGAACACTGAAGCTTTCTTT; CDR3aa: CASRQTGNTEAFF
d_gene: TRBD1; j_gene: TRBJ1-5; v_gene: TRBV7-2; abundance: -; CDR3nt: TGTGCCAGCAGCCGCGAAGGACAGGTCGTCAATCAGCCCCAGCATTTT; CDR3aa: CASSREGQVVNQPQHF
d_gene: -; j_gene: TRBJ2-6; v_gene: TRBV5-8; abundance: -; CDR3nt: TGTGCCAGCAGCCCCCCAAGACAGAGTTCCTACTCTGGGGCCAACGTCCTGACTTTC; CDR3aa: CASSPPRQSSYSGANVLTF
d_gene: -; j_gene: TRBJ1-1; v_gene: TRBV28; abundance: -; CDR3nt: TGTGCCAGCAGTGGGGAGACCCCCCTCAAAGCTTTCTTT; CDR3aa: CASSGETPLKAFF
d_gene: TRBD1; j_gene: TRBJ2-5; v_gene: TRBV5-6; abundance: once; CDR3nt: TGTGCCAGCAGCTTCCGGACAGGGGCCATAGAGACCCAGTACTTC; CDR3aa: CASSFRTGAIETQYF
d_gene: TRBD1; j_gene: TRBJ2-2; v_gene: TRBV2; abundance: -; CDR3nt: TGTGCCTCTACCCGGGACAGGGGAGATGGGGAGCTGTTTTTT; CDR3aa: CASTRDRGDGELFF
d_gene: TRBD1; j_gene: TRBJ2-3; v_gene: TRBV5-1; abundance: -; CDR3nt: TGCGCCAGCAGCCCCGCCTTAGACAGGGCGACAGATACGCAGTATTTT; CDR3aa: CASSPALDRATDTQYF
d_gene: TRBD2; j_gene: TRBJ2-7; v_gene: TRBV10-3; abundance: -; CDR3nt: TGTGCCATCAGTGATTCGGGGGGTGTGAACGAGCAGTACTTC; CDR3aa: CAISDSGGVNEQYF
d_gene: -; j_gene: TRBJ1-1; v_gene: TRBV13; abundance: -; CDR3nt: TGTGCCAGCAGCTTAGTCTGGAACACTGAAGCTTTCTTT; CDR3aa: CASSLVWNTEAFF
d_gene: -; j_gene: TRBJ1-1; v_gene: TRBV14; abundance: -; CDR3nt: TGTGCCAGCAGCCAAGATCTCGGACAATTGAACACTGAAGCTTTCTTT; CDR3aa: CASSQDLGQLNTEAFF
d_gene: -; j_gene: TRBJ1-2; v_gene: TRBV18; abundance: -; CDR3nt: TGTGCCAGCTCACCAGTACAGGGCTTTAGCTATGGCTACACCTTC; CDR3aa: CASSPVQGFSYGYTF
d_gene: TRBD1; j_gene: TRBJ2-3; v_gene: TRBV5-1; abundance: -; CDR3nt: TGCGCCACACGAAGGACAGGGAATGTTGATACGCAGTATTTT; CDR3aa: CATRRTGNVDTQYF
d_gene: TRBD1; j_gene: TRBJ2-2; v_gene: TRBV6-8; abundance: -; CDR3nt: TGTGCCAGCACCATTTTCCGGGACAGGGTGGTCTCGGGAGCCCCCGGGGAGCTGTTTTTT; CDR3aa: CASTIFRDRVVSGAPGELFF
d_gene: -; j_gene: TRBJ1-3; v_gene: TRBV19; abundance: -; CDR3nt: TGTGCCAGCAGGGGCTCTGGAAACACCATATATTTT; CDR3aa: CASRGSGNTIYF
d_gene: TRBD2; j_gene: TRBJ2-1; v_gene: TRBV29-1; abundance: few; CDR3nt: TGCAGCGCCGTGACTAGCGGGGGGGTCTATGAGCAGTTCTTC; CDR3aa: CSAVTSGGVYEQFF
d_gene: TRBD2; j_gene: TRBJ2-1; v_gene: TRBV27; abundance: -; CDR3nt: TGTGCCAGCAGTTCTTTTCTGGGGGGAGGGTTTTACAATGAGCAGTTCTTC; CDR3aa: CASSSFLGGGFYNEQFF
d_gene: TRBD2; j_gene: TRBJ2-1; v_gene: TRBV2; abundance: -; CDR3nt: TGTGCCAGCAGTGCTAGCGGGGTCCGTGAGCAGTTCTTC; CDR3aa: CASSASGVREQFF
d_gene: -; j_gene: TRBJ1-2; v_gene: TRBV6-1; abundance: -; CDR3nt: TGTGCCAGCAGCCGAGGACAGAACTATGGCTACACCTTC; CDR3aa: CASSRGQNYGYTF
d_gene: -; j_gene: TRBJ2-5; v_gene: TRBV6-1; abundance: -; CDR3nt: TGTGCCAGCAGTAAAAACCCGGGGTTACGAGAGACCCAGTACTTC; CDR3aa: CASSKNPGLRETQYF
d_gene: TRBD2; j_gene: TRBJ2-5; v_gene: TRBV18; abundance: -; CDR3nt: TGTGCCAGCTCACCGGGACTAGCGGGTAGCCAAGAGACCCAGTACTTC; CDR3aa: CASSPGLAGSQETQYF
d_gene: TRBD1; j_gene: TRBJ2-7; v_gene: TRBV6-6; abundance: -; CDR3nt: TGTGCCAGCAGTTACGGACAGGGTTTCTACGAGCAGTACTTC; CDR3aa: CASSYGQGFYEQYF
d_gene: TRBD2; j_gene: TRBJ2-7; v_gene: TRBV10-2; abundance: -; CDR3nt: TGCGCCAGCAGTGATTCACATAGCGGGGGGGCCCGCGAGCAGTACTTC; CDR3aa: CASSDSHSGGAREQYF
d_gene: -; j_gene: TRBJ1-4; v_gene: TRBV7-9; abundance: -; CDR3nt: TGTGCCAGCAGCCCCGCGGGTGAGGAAAAAAAACTGTTTTTT; CDR3aa: CASSPAGEEKKLFF
d_gene: TRBD2; j_gene: TRBJ2-2; v_gene: TRBV7-3; abundance: -; CDR3nt: TGTGCCAGCAGCTTGACCGCGGGGGGGAGGGCCGGGGAGCTGTTTTTT; CDR3aa: CASSLTAGGRAGELFF
d_gene: -; j_gene: TRBJ1-4; v_gene: TRBV15; abundance: -; CDR3nt: TGTGCCACCAGCAGAGGACAAGATAATGAAAAACTGTTTTTT; CDR3aa: CATSRGQDNEKLFF
d_gene: -; j_gene: TRBJ2-5; v_gene: TRBV5-4; abundance: -; CDR3nt: TGTGCCAGCAGCTTGTCGGGGAGCCAAGAGACCCAGTACTTC; CDR3aa: CASSLSGSQETQYF
d_gene: TRBD2; j_gene: TRBJ2-5; v_gene: TRBV28; abundance: once; CDR3nt: TGTGCCAGCAGTCTCGCGGGGGATAACGCTCAGACCCAGTACTTC; CDR3aa: CASSLAGDNAQTQYF
d_gene: -; j_gene: TRBJ2-1; v_gene: TRBV18; abundance: -; CDR3nt: TGTGCCAGCTCACCGTCAGTCTACAATGAGCAGTTCTTC; CDR3aa: CASSPSVYNEQFF
d_gene: TRBD1; j_gene: TRBJ1-5; v_gene: TRBV18; abundance: -; CDR3nt: TGTGCCAGCTCACCCGTGGGACAGTCCGGCAATCAGCCCCAGCATTTT; CDR3aa: CASSPVGQSGNQPQHF
d_gene: -; j_gene: TRBJ2-6; v_gene: TRBV5-1; abundance: -; CDR3nt: TGCGCCAGCAGCTTTTTGACGGCCTCTAGCTCTGGGGCCAACGTCCTGACTTTC; CDR3aa: CASSFLTASSSGANVLTF
d_gene: -; j_gene: TRBJ2-3; v_gene: TRBV9; abundance: -; CDR3nt: TGTGCCAGCAGCGATCGGGGGGCGACTAGCACAGATACGCAGTATTTT; CDR3aa: CASSDRGATSTDTQYF
d_gene: -; j_gene: TRBJ2-1; v_gene: TRBV23-1; abundance: -; CDR3nt: TGCGCCAGCTCTTTTGGAGCCGGCAATGAGCAGTTCTTC; CDR3aa: CASSFGAGNEQFF
d_gene: TRBD1; j_gene: TRBJ1-1; v_gene: TRBV28; abundance: -; CDR3nt: TGTGCCAGCAGTAGGGGACAGGTTAACACTGAAGCTTTCTTT; CDR3aa: CASSRGQVNTEAFF
d_gene: TRBD1; j_gene: TRBJ1-2; v_gene: TRBV18; abundance: -; CDR3nt: TGTGCCAGCTCACTAGGGACAGGGATCTATGGCTACACCTTC; CDR3aa: CASSLGTGIYGYTF